This TCR beta chain was identified in a study of Graves' ophthalmopathy and Graves' hyperthyroidism. Fresh peripheral blood (about 10 ml) yielded the PBMCs. As the template, RNA transcripts were used to amplify TCR beta CDR3 regions. RT-PCR in the first round used HTBI primers; a second-round multiplex PCR followed. MiXCR was run by TCRdb on the multiplex PCR reads, yielding one entry per CDR3 protein. Here the sample spans about 370,000 distinct CDR3 sequences, around 17% being singletons. The CDR3 extends over 18 amino acids. Germline lookup yields CDR1 MNHEY and CDR2 SVGEGT. V lost 7 bases, J lost 3 bases, and 25 bases lay in between.

The sequenced sample was peripheral blood. This clonotype was sampled from a young woman with Graves' ophthalmopathy. The chain is built from TRBV6-2 or TRBV6-3 and TRBJ1-5, with D possibly matching TRBD1 (6 bases). The CDR3, as DNA: TGTGCCAGCACTTCGAAACGGGGCAGGGGTAGGAACAATCAGCCCCAGCATTTT. Its protein is CASTSKRGRGRNNQPQHF.